These 27 T cell receptor beta chains were sequenced from one sample in a study of cytomegalovirus exposure and HLA in healthy donors. The protocol was immunoSEQ multiplex PCR, while the TCRdb copy is restricted to in-frame clones and leaves out a portion. The sample includes around 160,000 clones, 75% to 95% seen only once; the top ten take 3% to 3.5%. Sequenced: PBMCs. The receptors shown here come from a woman aged 18-29 years in good health and CMV-seropositive.

V usage is TRBV2 and J usage is TRBJ2-2; D unclear. Trimming took 6 bases from V and 7 from J, leaving 6 bases between them. The CDR3 contains 11 residues. The germline CDR1 and CDR2 sequences are SNHLY and FYNNEI. In DNA, the CDR3 is TGTGCCAGCAGAGGAGACGGGGAGCTGTTTTTT. Its protein product is CASRGDGELFF.

The CDR3 reads CASSSTRNQGAVTDTQYF. As DNA, the CDR3 is TGCGCCAGCAGCTCGACCCGAAACCAGGGGGCTGTTACAGATACGCAGTATTTT. The rearrangement links TRBV5-1 to TRBJ2-3; the match to TRBD1 covers 8 bases. V shed 3 bases and J 3 bases; nucleotides not matched to a gene: 15. The CDR3 runs to 18 residues. Germline assignment: CDR1 SGHRS and CDR2 YFSETQ.

This chain links TRBV4-3 with TRBJ2-1; TRBD1 matches 10 bases. Per the germline V gene, CDR1 is LGHNA and CDR2 is YSLEER. The CDR3 loop spans 17 amino acids. With 1 base clipped from V and 8 bases from J, the junction kept 11 bases outside the gene matches. The CDR3 bases are TGCGCCAGCAGCCAAGTGGTTATAGACAGGGGGCATGATGAGCAGTTCTTC. It codes for CASSQVVIDRGHDEQFF.

The table lists this clone with a few counts. The chain is built from TRBV7-6 and TRBJ2-7, with D perhaps matching TRBD1 (6 bases). Germline assignment: CDR1 SGHVS and CDR2 FNYEAQ. The CDR3 has 17 residues. V was cut by 2 bases and J by 2 bases, with 19 bases left in between. The CDR3 bases are TGTGCCAGCAGCTTACTCGGTATAGGGACACCTACCTACGAGCAGTACTTC. This encodes CASSLLGIGTPTYEQYF.

This clone was seen only once. This chain connects TRBV27 to TRBJ2-7; TRBD2 matches 9 bases. CDR1 is MNHEY and CDR2 is SMNVEV in the germline V gene (reference sequence). V shed 1 base, J shed 2 bases, and the junction held 3 bases outside the gene matches. The CDR3 is 15 amino acids. In DNA form, the CDR3 reads TGTGCCAGCAGTTTATTAGCGGGAGAGGCCTACGAGCAGTACTTC. As protein: CASSLLAGEAYEQYF.

This clone was observed once. The V and J genes are TRBV4-2 and TRBJ2-1, with 10 bases identical to TRBD2. Losses at the gene ends were 1 base for V and 4 bases for J; bases not matched to a gene: 4. The CDR3 is made up of 16 amino acids. Germline loops: CDR1 LGHNA, CDR2 YNFKEQ. CDR3 region: CASSQAATSGYNEQFF. The CDR3, as DNA: TGTGCCAGCAGCCAAGCGGCGACTAGCGGGTACAATGAGCAGTTCTTC.

The V gene is TRBV5-1, the J gene TRBJ1-5, with TRBD1 as a possible D gene (5 bases). Germline V gives CDR1 SGHRS, CDR2 YFSETQ. This CDR3 spans 14 amino acids. The germline V and J ends were trimmed by 0 bases and 3 bases, with 7 bases remaining between them. The CDR3 sequence is CASSLAGLNQPQHF. For the CDR3, the DNA is TGCGCCAGCAGCTTGGCAGGGCTCAATCAGCCCCAGCATTTT.

The chain uses TRBV6-5 and TRBJ2-2; 8 bases are shared with TRBD1. This CDR3 spans 13 amino acids. The germline V gene encodes CDR1 MNHEY and CDR2 SVGAGI. The V and J ends lost 10 bases and 7 bases, in that order; junction bases with no gene match: 8. In DNA, the CDR3 is TGTGCCACCATGACAGGGGCCGGCGGGGAGCTGTTTTTT. Translation gives CATMTGAGGELFF.

The chain recombines TRBV6-6 with TRBJ1-5, with D hard to call. The CDR3 is made up of 14 amino acids. Germline assignment: CDR1 MNHNY and CDR2 SVGAGI (reference sequence). The V gene lost 10 bases and the J gene lost 2 bases, with 15 bases spanning the gap. The CDR3: CAIEGLIGNQPQHF. In nucleotides, the CDR3 is TGTGCCATCGAGGGCCTTATTGGCAATCAGCCCCAGCATTTT.

This clone has a single count. This chain links TRBV2 with TRBJ1-3; 7 nucleotides agree with TRBD1. With V trimmed by 0 bases and J by 2 bases, 4 bases remained unmatched. This CDR3 region has 16 residues. Looked up from germline, CDR1 is SNHLY and CDR2 is FYNNEI. The CDR3 loop reads CASSEAGRGAGNTIYF. The CDR3 nucleotides read TGTGCCAGCAGTGAAGCGGGCAGGGGGGCTGGAAACACCATATATTTT.

In DNA form, the CDR3 reads TGTGCCAGCGGGGGGGCAGCGAGGGATTTAGACGAGCAGTACTTC. Its protein product is CASGGAARDLDEQYF. The rearrangement joins TRBV28 to TRBJ2-7, with D possibly being TRBD2 (7 bases). V was trimmed by 8 bases and J by 5 bases, leaving 22 bases between them. The CDR3 has 15 residues. Germline V gene data show CDR1 as MDHEN and CDR2 as SYDVKM.

The chain employs TRBV4-1 and TRBJ1-2; tentative D call: TRBD1 (6 bases). CDR1 and CDR2 from the germline V gene are MGHRA and YSYEKL. V lost 0 bases to trimming and J lost 5 bases, with 13 bases between them. This CDR3 has 15 residues. Here the CDR3 DNA reads TGCGCCAGCAGCCAAGATTTCCGGACAGAGTATGGCTACACCTTC. This translates into CASSQDFRTEYGYTF.

This chain links TRBV6-5 with TRBJ2-4; D is undetermined. V lost 6 bases and J 13 bases, leaving 13 bases between the germline ends. In germline, CDR1 is MNHEY, CDR2 SVGAGI. This CDR3 is built from 11 residues. CDR3 loop: CASSDSGCQYF. In nucleotides, the CDR3 is TGTGCCAGCAGCGACTCCGGTTGCCAGTACTTC.

This chain connects TRBV5-6 to TRBJ2-5; 11 positions agree with TRBD1. In germline, CDR1 is SGHDT, CDR2 YYEEEE. This CDR3 has 16 amino acids. V shed 3 bases and J 5 bases; nucleotides not matched to a gene: 9. This CDR3 is CASSYGTGGSWETQYF. The CDR3 DNA is TGTGCCAGCAGCTACGGGACAGGGGGAAGTTGGGAGACCCAGTACTTC. Using reference TRBV5-6 and TRBJ2-5 for the parts outside the CDR3, the full variable domain is DAGVTQSPTHLIKTRGQQVTLRCSPKSGHDTVSWYQQALGQGPQFIFQYYEEEERQRGNFPDRFSGHQFPNYSSELNVNALLLGDSALYLCASSYGTGGSWETQYFGPGTRLLVL.

The rearrangement links TRBV9 to TRBJ2-3, with D perhaps matching TRBD2 (5 bases). In germline, CDR1 is SGDLS, CDR2 YYNGEE. Deletions cut 1 base from V and 4 bases from J, with 7 bases between. CDR3 length equals 13 residues. This CDR3 reads CASSVSGSDTQYF. Written as DNA, the CDR3 is TGTGCCAGCAGCGTAAGCGGTTCAGATACGCAGTATTTT.

The genes are TRBV11-2 and TRBJ2-5, with D maybe TRBD2 (6 bases). The V end lost 1 base, the J end lost 8 bases, and 20 bases lay between the germline ends. Germline lookup yields CDR1 SGHAT and CDR2 FQNNGV. CDR3 size: 16 residues. The CDR3 DNA is TGTGCCAGCAGCTTAGGGGTGCCCTTAGCCGGGGGTACCCAGTACTTC. Its protein product is CASSLGVPLAGGTQYF.

The chain employs TRBV10-3 and TRBJ2-3, with TRBD2 matching over 8 bases. In germline, CDR1 is ENHRY, CDR2 SYGVKD. J gave up 4 bases and V 7 bases, and 13 bases lay outside the gene matches. CDR3 size: 16 residues. CDR3 in DNA: TGTGCCATCATTAATCCCGGGGGGGCCTTATCAGATACGCAGTATTTT. This codes for CAIINPGGALSDTQYF.

The V call is TRBV28, the J call TRBJ2-3; 13 positions match TRBD2. With V trimmed by 4 bases and J by 2 bases, 9 bases remained unmatched. CDR1 is MDHEN and CDR2 is SYDVKM in the germline V gene. This CDR3 is 18 amino acids long. CDR3 DNA sequence: TGTGCCAGCAGTTCCGACCAACTAGCGGGAGGGCCCACAGATACGCAGTATTTT. Protein sequence: CASSSDQLAGGPTDTQYF.

The chain combines TRBV7-2 with TRBJ1-2; TRBD1 agrees at 7 bases. CDR1 SGHTA and CDR2 FQGNSA come from the germline V gene. The CDR3 is 13 amino acids. Trimming removed 5 bases from V and 8 bases from J; junction bases left unmatched: 8. CDR3 sequence: CASSRTGVRGYTF. DNA of the CDR3: TGTGCCAGCAGCCGGACAGGTGTGAGGGGCTACACCTTC.

The chain is built from TRBV11-1 and TRBJ2-3; 7 bases align to TRBD1. The germline gives CDR1 SGHAT, CDR2 FQDESV (reference sequence). Trimming cost V 5 bases and J 0 bases; bases outside gene matches: 11. This CDR3 is 17 amino acids long. In DNA, the CDR3 is TGTGCCAGCAGCCAGGGGTTGTTGACAGGGAGCACAGATACGCAGTATTTT. This sequence encodes CASSQGLLTGSTDTQYF.

The gene calls are TRBV5-8 and TRBJ1-2; D ambiguous. V gave up 2 bases and J gave up 5 bases, with 10 bases separating them. The germline gives CDR1 SGHTS, CDR2 YDEGEE. The CDR3 runs 13 residues. For the CDR3, the DNA is TGTGCCAGCAGCTTACGAGTGTCGTATGGCTACACCTTC. Amino acid sequence: CASSLRVSYGYTF.

This chain links TRBV27 with TRBJ2-7, with D possibly TRBD2 on 6 matching bases. V lost 4 bases and J 6 bases, leaving 16 bases between the germline ends. The CDR3 covers 14 residues. Germline CDR1 is MNHEY and CDR2 is SMNVEV (reference sequence). The CDR3 loop is CASSSKGGRGEQYF. The CDR3 region has the DNA TGTGCCAGCAGTTCAAAGGGAGGTAGGGGCGAGCAGTACTTC.

The rearrangement uses TRBV11-2 and TRBJ2-7; D is unresolved. This CDR3 region has 13 residues. Looked up from germline, CDR1 is SGHAT and CDR2 is FQNNGV. Trimming removed 0 bases at V and 11 bases at J, with 14 bases between. DNA of the CDR3: TGTGCCAGCAGCTTAGATCGCAGGATTCTCAAGTACTTC. Its translation: CASSLDRRILKYF.

The chain uses TRBV5-1 and TRBJ1-6; TRBD1 matches 8 bases. Germline loops: CDR1 SGHRS, CDR2 YFSETQ. V lost 4 bases to trimming and J lost 13 bases; unmatched junction nucleotides: 13. CDR3 length equals 15 residues. CDR3 residues: CASSRWTGPPVPLHF. CDR3 DNA: TGCGCCAGCAGCCGTTGGACAGGGCCGCCAGTTCCCCTCCACTTT.

The chain combines TRBV6-5 with TRBJ1-2; 11 bases align to TRBD1. The CDR3 has 15 residues. Per the germline V gene, CDR1 is MNHEY and CDR2 is SVGAGI. The junction had 7 bases not matched to a gene; V was cut back by 6 bases and J by 4 bases. The CDR3 here is CASSPRTGGIYGYTF. The CDR3 DNA reads as TGTGCCAGCAGCCCCCGGACAGGGGGCATCTATGGCTACACCTTC.

J is TRBJ2-2 and V is TRBV5-1; D uncertain. V was shortened by 2 bases and J by 1 base, with 6 bases between the two germline ends. Per the germline V gene, CDR1 is SGHRS and CDR2 is YFSETQ. The CDR3 loop spans 14 amino acids. This CDR3 reads CASSFTWNTGELFF. For the CDR3, the DNA is TGCGCCAGCAGCTTTACTTGGAACACCGGGGAGCTGTTTTTT.

The chain employs TRBV7-8 and TRBJ2-7, with 11 positions matching TRBD2. The trim removed 1 base at V and 1 base at J, leaving 3 bases unmatched. The CDR3 runs to 16 residues. CDR1 is SGHVS, CDR2 FQNEAQ, per germline. CDR3 bases: TGTGCCAGCAGCTTAGGACTAGCGGGGACATCCTACGAGCAGTACTTC. Its translation: CASSLGLAGTSYEQYF. Full variable domain (missing parts from reference TRBV7-8 and TRBJ2-7): GAGVSQSPRYKVAKRGQDVALRCDPISGHVSLFWYQQALGQGPEFLTYFQNEAQLDKSGLPSDRFFAERPEGSVSTLKIQRTQQEDSAVYLCASSLGLAGTSYEQYFGPGTRLTVT.